This T cell receptor (beta chain) was captured by sequencing in a study of blood T cells in healthy people across ages. Overall study results and limits: Naive T cell percentage strongly correlated with TCR beta diversity.

With V trimmed by 5 bases and J by 2 bases, 6 bases remained unmatched. The length of the CDR3 is 14 residues. Remarks on this clonotype: Its antigen remains unknown.

Then a second PCR, running about 6 to 11 cycles, was carried out with a sample-barcoded 5' primer and a J-beta primer mix. Each cDNA molecule, via a template-switch adaptor with 12 random nucleotides, was tagged. TCRdb analysed the 5' RACE reads with MiXCR anew, one entry per CDR3 protein. This sample has roughly 1.4 million distinct CDR3 sequences, with around 59% found just once. The receptor comes from a man between 18 and 29 years old in good health. The specimen sequenced was blood. The rearrangement joins TRBV12-3 or TRBV12-4 to TRBJ2-7; 7 bases line up with TRBD1. CDR3 sequence (DNA): TGTGCCAGCAGTCATACCGGGACAGCCTACGAGCAGTACTTC. Encoded protein: CASSHTGTAYEQYF.